The present T cell receptor beta chain was sequenced within a study of cytomegalovirus exposure and HLA in healthy donors. The primer mix had 60 Vbeta and 13 Jbeta primers. Method: immunoSEQ multiplex PCR; TCRdb's copy keeps in-frame clones and lacks some. In the table there are approximately 130,000 clones, roughly 73% of which are singletons. With respect to this clone: The target antigen is unknown.

V was trimmed by 7 bases and J by 4 bases, leaving 10 bases between them. This CDR3 is built from 13 residues. Germline V lookup: CDR1 SNHLY, CDR2 FYNNEI. Whole-study findings and limits: Later on, a genetic analysis was performed. It linked a missense variant in DCLRE1C with V- and J-gene trimming of TCR beta. Researchers counted 180 or so TCR beta chains as cytomegalovirus-associated.

The sequenced material came from PBMCs. The sequence was obtained from a male donor in good health and CMV-seronegative. The V call is TRBV2, the J call TRBJ2-2, with no clear D. The chain's CDR3 is CASIETITGELFF. DNA of the CDR3: TGTGCCAGCATCGAGACAATCACCGGGGAGCTGTTTTTT.